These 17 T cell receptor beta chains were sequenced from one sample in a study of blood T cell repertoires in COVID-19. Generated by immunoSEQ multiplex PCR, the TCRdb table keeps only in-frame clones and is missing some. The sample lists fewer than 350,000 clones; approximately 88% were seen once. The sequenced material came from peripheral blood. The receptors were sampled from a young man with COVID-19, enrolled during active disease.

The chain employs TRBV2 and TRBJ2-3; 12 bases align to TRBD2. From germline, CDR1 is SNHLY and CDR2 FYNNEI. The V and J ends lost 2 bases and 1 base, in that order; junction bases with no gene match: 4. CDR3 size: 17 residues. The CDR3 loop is CASSERASGRGTDTQYF. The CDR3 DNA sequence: TGTGCCAGCAGTGAAAGGGCTAGCGGGAGGGGCACAGATACGCAGTATTTT.

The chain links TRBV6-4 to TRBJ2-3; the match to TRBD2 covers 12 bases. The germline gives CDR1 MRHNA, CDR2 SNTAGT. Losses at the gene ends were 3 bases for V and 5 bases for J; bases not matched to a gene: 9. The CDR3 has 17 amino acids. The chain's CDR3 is CASSEELAGGPGDTQYF. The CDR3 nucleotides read TGTGCCAGCAGTGAAGAGCTAGCGGGAGGGCCAGGAGATACGCAGTATTTT.

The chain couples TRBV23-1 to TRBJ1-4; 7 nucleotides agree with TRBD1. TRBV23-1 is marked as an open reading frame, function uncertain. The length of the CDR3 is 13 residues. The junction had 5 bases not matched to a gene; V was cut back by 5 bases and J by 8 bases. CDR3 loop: CASSEQGEEKLFF. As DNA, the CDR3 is TGCGCCAGCAGTGAGCAGGGGGAGGAAAAACTGTTTTTT.

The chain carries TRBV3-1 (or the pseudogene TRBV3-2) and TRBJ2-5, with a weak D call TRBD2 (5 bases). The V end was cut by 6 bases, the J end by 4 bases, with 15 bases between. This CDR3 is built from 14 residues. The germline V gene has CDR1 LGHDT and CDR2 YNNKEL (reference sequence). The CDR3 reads CASRPAILAETQYF. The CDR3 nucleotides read TGTGCCAGCAGGCCAGCGATTCTAGCAGAGACCCAGTACTTC.

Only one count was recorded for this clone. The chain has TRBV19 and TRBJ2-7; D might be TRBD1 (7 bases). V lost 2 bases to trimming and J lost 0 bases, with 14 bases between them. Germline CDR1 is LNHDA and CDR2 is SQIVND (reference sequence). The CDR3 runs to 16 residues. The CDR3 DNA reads TGTGCCAGTAGTATACCGGGGGACAGAGGCTCCTACGAGCAGTACTTC. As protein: CASSIPGDRGSYEQYF.

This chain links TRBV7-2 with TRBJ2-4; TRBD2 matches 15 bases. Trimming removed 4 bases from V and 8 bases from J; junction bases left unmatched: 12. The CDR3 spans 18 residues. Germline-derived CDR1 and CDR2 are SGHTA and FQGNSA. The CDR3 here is CASSSNPPGLAGGHIQYF. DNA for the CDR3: TGTGCCAGCAGCTCAAACCCACCGGGACTAGCGGGAGGTCACATTCAGTACTTC.

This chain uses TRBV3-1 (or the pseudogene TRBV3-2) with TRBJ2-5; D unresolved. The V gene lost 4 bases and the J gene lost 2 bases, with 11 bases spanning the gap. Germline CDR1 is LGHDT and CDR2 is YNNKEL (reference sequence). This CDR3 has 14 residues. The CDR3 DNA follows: TGTGCCAGCAGCCTTAACACAGTTCAAGAGACCCAGTACTTC. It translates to CASSLNTVQETQYF.

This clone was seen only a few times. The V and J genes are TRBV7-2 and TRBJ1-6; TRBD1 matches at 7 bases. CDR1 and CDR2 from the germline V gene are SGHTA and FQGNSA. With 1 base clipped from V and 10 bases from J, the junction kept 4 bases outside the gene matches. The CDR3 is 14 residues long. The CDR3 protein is CASSLVTGQSPLHF. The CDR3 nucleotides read TGTGCCAGCAGCTTAGTGACAGGGCAATCACCCCTCCACTTT.

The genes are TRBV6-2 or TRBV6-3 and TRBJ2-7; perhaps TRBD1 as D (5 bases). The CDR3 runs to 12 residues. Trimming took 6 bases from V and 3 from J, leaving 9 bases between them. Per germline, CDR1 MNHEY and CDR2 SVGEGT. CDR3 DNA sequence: TGTGCCAGCAGGCCTCAGGGCTACGAGCAGTACTTC. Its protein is CASRPQGYEQYF.

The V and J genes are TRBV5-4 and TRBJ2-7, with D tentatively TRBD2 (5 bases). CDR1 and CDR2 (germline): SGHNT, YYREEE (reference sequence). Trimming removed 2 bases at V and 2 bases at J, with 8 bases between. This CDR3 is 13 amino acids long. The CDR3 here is CASSLTGTYEQYF. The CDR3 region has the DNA TGTGCCAGCAGCTTAACGGGAACCTACGAGCAGTACTTC.

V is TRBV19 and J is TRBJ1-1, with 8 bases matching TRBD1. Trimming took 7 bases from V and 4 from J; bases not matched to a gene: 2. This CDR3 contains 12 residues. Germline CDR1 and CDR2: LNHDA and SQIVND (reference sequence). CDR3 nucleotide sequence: TGTGCCAGTACCACAGGGGGCACTGAAGCTTTCTTT. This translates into CASTTGGTEAFF.

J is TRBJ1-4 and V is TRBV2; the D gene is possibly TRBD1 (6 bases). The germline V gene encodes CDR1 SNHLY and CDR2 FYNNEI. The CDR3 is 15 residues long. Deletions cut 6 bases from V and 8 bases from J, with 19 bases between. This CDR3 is CASSYSGGAREKLFF. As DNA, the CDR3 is TGTGCCAGCAGCTACTCTGGGGGGGCGCGAGAAAAACTGTTTTTT.

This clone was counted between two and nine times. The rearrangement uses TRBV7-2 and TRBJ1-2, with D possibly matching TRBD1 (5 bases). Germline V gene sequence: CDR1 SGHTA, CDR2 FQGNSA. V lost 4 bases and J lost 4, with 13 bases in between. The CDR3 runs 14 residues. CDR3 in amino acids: CASSSVMGGYGYTF. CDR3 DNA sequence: TGTGCCAGCAGCTCCGTTATGGGGGGCTATGGCTACACCTTC.

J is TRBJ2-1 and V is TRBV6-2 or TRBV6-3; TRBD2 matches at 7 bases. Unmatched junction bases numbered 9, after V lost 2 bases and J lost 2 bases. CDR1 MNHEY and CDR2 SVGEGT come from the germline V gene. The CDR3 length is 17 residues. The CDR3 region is CASSYGNWGRAYNEQFF. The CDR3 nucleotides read TGTGCCAGCAGTTACGGGAACTGGGGGAGGGCCTACAATGAGCAGTTCTTC.

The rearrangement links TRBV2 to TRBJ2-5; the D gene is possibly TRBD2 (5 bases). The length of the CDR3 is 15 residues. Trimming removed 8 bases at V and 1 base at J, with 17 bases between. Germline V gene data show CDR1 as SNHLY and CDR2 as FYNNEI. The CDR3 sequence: CASQLVPNAQETQYF. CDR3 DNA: TGTGCCAGCCAACTAGTTCCGAATGCCCAAGAGACCCAGTACTTC. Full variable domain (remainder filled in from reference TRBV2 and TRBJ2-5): EPEVTQTPSHQVTQMGQEVILRCVPISNHLYFYWYRQILGQKVEFLVSFYNNEISEKSEIFDDQFSVERPDGSNFTLKIRSTKLEDSAMYFCASQLVPNAQETQYFGPGTRLLVL.

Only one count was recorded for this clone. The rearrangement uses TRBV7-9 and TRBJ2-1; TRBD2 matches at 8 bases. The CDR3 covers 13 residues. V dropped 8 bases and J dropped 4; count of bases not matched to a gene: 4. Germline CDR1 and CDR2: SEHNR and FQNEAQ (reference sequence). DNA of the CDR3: TGTGCCAGCGGGCCTAGCGGGTACAATGAGCAGTTCTTC. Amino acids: CASGPSGYNEQFF.

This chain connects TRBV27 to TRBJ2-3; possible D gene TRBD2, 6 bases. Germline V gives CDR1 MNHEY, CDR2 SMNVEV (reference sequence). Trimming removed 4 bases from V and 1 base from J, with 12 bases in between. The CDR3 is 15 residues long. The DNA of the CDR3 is TGTGCCAGCAGTTCCGGGGGAAGGGGCACAGATACGCAGTATTTT. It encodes CASSSGGRGTDTQYF.